Each of the 5 T cell receptor beta chains below was sequenced from the same sample in a study of T-cell reconstitution after alpha-beta-depleted transplantation in children. The TCRbeta library was prepared with unique molecular identifiers. MiXCR was run by TCRdb on the PCR reads, yielding one entry per CDR3 protein. The table records more than 250,000 distinct CDR3 sequences, more than 9% of them present only once. Specimen: PBMCs from the stem cell graft donor, collected from the stem cell graft. The receptors come from a human donor who donated a stem cell graft to a child with SCID.

V is TRBV5-1 and J is TRBJ1-1; D uncertain. Germline CDR1 reads SGHRS; CDR2 reads YFSETQ. Trimming took off 4 bases at V and 5 bases at J, with 15 bases between the two ends. There are 14 residues in the CDR3. CDR3: CASSKDGARTEAFF. CDR3 nucleotide sequence: TGCGCCAGCAGCAAAGACGGAGCAAGGACTGAAGCTTTCTTT.

This clonotype was recorded a few times. The J gene is TRBJ2-5, the V gene TRBV5-6, with 12 bases lining up with TRBD2. The CDR3 runs to 17 residues. The ends lost 4 bases at V and 7 bases at J; junction bases unmatched: 14. Germline assignment: CDR1 SGHDT and CDR2 YYEEEE. In DNA, the CDR3 is TGTGCCAGCAGCCCCAAGAGGCTAGCGGGGGGGCTTGCGACCCAGTACTTC. It translates to CASSPKRLAGGLATQYF.

The genes are TRBV4-1 and TRBJ1-3; tentatively, D is TRBD1 (5 bases). This CDR3 region has 18 residues. Per the germline V gene, CDR1 is MGHRA and CDR2 is YSYEKL. The V gene lost 1 base and the J gene lost 0 bases, with 16 bases spanning the gap. The CDR3 DNA sequence: TGCGCCAGCAGCCAAGCATCCCACCCAGGGACCTCTGGAAACACCATATATTTT. Translating gives CASSQASHPGTSGNTIYF.

This clonotype was counted between two and nine times. The V call is TRBV15, the J call TRBJ2-7; D is perhaps TRBD2 (6 bases). Trimming shortened V by 8 bases and J by 0 bases, and 11 bases separated the two germline ends. The germline V gene has CDR1 LNHNV and CDR2 YYDKDF (reference sequence). The CDR3 sequence is 13 residues long. The CDR3 here is CATAAGGSYEQYF. The CDR3 bases are TGTGCCACCGCAGCCGGGGGCTCCTACGAGCAGTACTTC.

This clonotype showed up many times. The chain couples TRBV9 to TRBJ1-3, with a possible D match to TRBD1 (6 bases). This CDR3 has 14 residues. The V end lost 3 bases, the J end lost 6 bases, and 13 bases lay between the germline ends. Germline V gives CDR1 SGDLS, CDR2 YYNGEE. The CDR3 DNA follows: TGTGCCAGCAGCGGGAGGACAGATGAAAACACCATATATTTT. Translated: CASSGRTDENTIYF. Together with reference TRBV9 and TRBJ1-3, the CDR3 gives the full variable domain: DSGVTQTPKHLITATGQRVTLRCSPRSGDLSVYWYQQSLDQGLQFLIQYYNGEERAKGNILERFSAQQFPDLHSELNLSSLELGDSALYFCASSGRTDENTIYFGEGSWLTVV.